The rows below give T cell receptor beta chains drawn from one sample of a study of neoadjuvant anti-PD-1 for oral cavity cancer. TCRdb keeps only in-frame clones here, not all; method: immunoSEQ multiplex PCR. The sample yields 35,000 to 40,000 clones, over 30% seen once. This material consisted of tumor tissue, taken after nivolumab (anti-PD-1) treatment. These receptors all stem from a person aged 40 to 85 with oral cavity squamous cell carcinoma. Each CDR3 is given with its conserved first and last residue. Fields, in order: clone size, J gene, D gene, V gene, CDR3 DNA, CDR3 protein. A D gene is named only where the DNA matches it firmly. Expanded clones get a size class; other rows say once, few or many, or leave the size out.

- | TRBJ1-5 | TRBD1 | TRBV28 | TGTGCCAGCAGCCGGACAGGTCGGTATCAGCCCCAGCATTTT | CASSRTGRYQPQHF
- | TRBJ1-2 | - | TRBV18 | TGTGCCAGCTCACAACCGGGGGCTAGCGGCTACACCTTC | CASSQPGASGYTF
- | TRBJ2-1 | TRBD2 | TRBV18 | TGTGCCAGCTTCCGGACTAGCGGGAATGAGCAGTTCTTC | CASFRTSGNEQFF
- | TRBJ2-7 | TRBD2 | TRBV27 | TGTGCCAGCAGTTCCCCCAGACTAGCGGGAGGCCGCGAGCAGTACTTC | CASSSPRLAGGREQYF
- | TRBJ1-1 | - | TRBV18 | TGTGCCAGCTCACCAAAGGGACAGAACACTGAAGCTTTCTTT | CASSPKGQNTEAFF
- | TRBJ1-5 | TRBD1 | TRBV5-1 | TGCGCCAGCAGCTTGGGAGGACAGGGAGTGGAGCCCCAGCATTTT | CASSLGGQGVEPQHF
few | TRBJ1-3 | - | TRBV5-5 | TGTGCCAGCAGCACACCAGGCTCTGGAAACACCATATATTTT | CASSTPGSGNTIYF
- | TRBJ2-3 | TRBD1 | TRBV29-1 | TGCAGCGAAACAGGGGTTGGCACAGATACGCAGTATTTT | CSETGVGTDTQYF
many | TRBJ2-5 | - | TRBV9 | TGTGCCAGCAGCCCCCGGGGGCATCGGGGAGAGACCCAGTACTTC | CASSPRGHRGETQYF
- | TRBJ1-5 | - | TRBV4-1 | TGCGCCAGCGCCGCTCTTTTTAGCAATCAGCCCCAGCATTTT | CASAALFSNQPQHF
few | TRBJ2-7 | - | TRBV7-6 | TGTGCCAGCAGCGCTGACGGAAGCGTCTACGAGCAGTACTTC | CASSADGSVYEQYF
few | TRBJ2-7 | - | TRBV27 | TGTGCCAGCAGTTTATCGGGGGGCCTTCCCTACGAGCAGTACTTC | CASSLSGGLPYEQYF
- | TRBJ1-5 | - | TRBV9 | TGTGCCAGCAGCCCCGTTGGGGGAGGGTTTCAGCCCCAGCATTTT | CASSPVGGGFQPQHF
few | TRBJ1-1 | - | TRBV21-1 | TGTGCCAGCAGCAAGAGGGACAGGGGGAACACTGAAGCTTTCTTT | CASSKRDRGNTEAFF
few | TRBJ2-2 | - | TRBV9 | TGTGCCAGCAGCGTAGCGGTACCCGGGGAGCTGTTTTTT | CASSVAVPGELFF
once | TRBJ2-5 | - | TRBV21-1 | TGTGCCAGCAGCTCCCGCCTGATGGGGAGGGGGGAGACCCAGTACTTC | CASSSRLMGRGETQYF
- | TRBJ2-1 | - | TRBV9 | TGTGCCAGCAGCGTAGAAAACAGCCCCTACAATGAGCAGTTCTTC | CASSVENSPYNEQFF
- | TRBJ2-1 | - | TRBV7-3 | TGTGCCAGCAGCTCCCCGCCCTCGGGGAATGAGCAGTTCTTC | CASSSPPSGNEQFF
- | TRBJ2-3 | TRBD2 | TRBV10-3 | TGTGCCATCAGTGAACGGCTAGCGGGGAGCGCCACAGATACGCAGTATTTT | CAISERLAGSATDTQYF
- | TRBJ2-7 | - | TRBV5-1 | TGCGCCAGCAGCTTGGCCGGGGACGAGCAGTACTTC | CASSLAGDEQYF
- | TRBJ2-7 | - | TRBV10-3 | TGTGCCATCAGTCTCTATATCGGGCAGATCCACGAGCAGTACTTC | CAISLYIGQIHEQYF
- | TRBJ1-1 | TRBD1 | TRBV5-1 | TGCGCCAGCAGCCACCTCCGGACAGGGGGGAACACTGAAGCTTTCTTT | CASSHLRTGGNTEAFF